This TCR beta chain stems from a study of long-term antiretroviral therapy in people with HIV. V lost 0 bases and J 2 bases, leaving 11 bases between the germline ends. This CDR3 comprises 15 residues. Germline loops: CDR1 SGDLS, CDR2 YYNGEE. Running of the v3.0 immunoSEQ assay took place at survey level. Generated by immunoSEQ multiplex PCR, the TCRdb table keeps only in-frame clones and is missing some. The sample comprises 45,000 to 50,000 clones, about 86% of which are singletons, and under 3% rests with the top ten. The rearrangement uses TRBV9 and TRBJ1-2, with D unresolved. This receptor was identified in a woman aged 18-29 years with HIV. The sequencing here drew on unsorted PBMCs, taken 0.8 years after starting antiretroviral therapy. The CDR3 sequence: CASSVEANGNYGYTF. The CDR3 DNA reads as TGTGCCAGCAGCGTAGAGGCAAATGGCAACTATGGCTACACCTTC. Full variable domain (missing parts from reference TRBV9 and TRBJ1-2): DSGVTQTPKHLITATGQRVTLRCSPRSGDLSVYWYQQSLDQGLQFLIQYYNGEERAKGNILERFSAQQFPDLHSELNLSSLELGDSALYFCASSVEANGNYGYTFGSGTRLTVV.